Listed below are T cell receptor beta chains from one sample, sequenced in a study of T cell repertoires in cytomegalovirus infection. Each CDR3 protein gets one entry after TCRdb re-called the reads with MiXCR. The sample holds approximately 250,000 distinct CDR3 sequences, under 8.5% seen once. The sequenced sample consisted of PBMCs. The receptors were sampled from a human donor in good health (CMV status not recorded). Some clones in this sample may be carry-over from other donors' samples. CDR3s include the opening cysteine and the closing phenylalanine or tryptophan. A D gene is named only where the DNA matches it firmly. Clone size appears in some rows only: once, few, many, or a class for an expanded clone.

abundance: many
j_gene: TRBJ1-5
v_gene: TRBV28
d_gene: NA
CDR3aa: CASINRGALNQPQHF
CDR3nt: TGTGCCAGCATCAACCGGGGGGCGCTGAATCAGCCCCAGCATTTT

abundance: many
j_gene: TRBJ2-2
v_gene: TRBV7-8
d_gene: TRBD1
CDR3aa: CASSPGQRFGELFF
CDR3nt: TGTGCCAGCAGCCCGGGACAGAGATTCGGGGAGCTGTTTTTT

abundance: NA
j_gene: TRBJ1-1
v_gene: TRBV14
d_gene: NA
CDR3aa: CASSHGVLIGPRGTEAFF
CDR3nt: TGTGCCAGCAGCCATGGTGTCCTTATTGGGCCTCGGGGCACTGAAGCTTTCTTT

abundance: many
j_gene: TRBJ1-4
v_gene: TRBV28
d_gene: NA
CDR3aa: CASTPNEKLFF
CDR3nt: TGTGCCAGCACCCCCAATGAAAAACTGTTTTTT

abundance: NA
j_gene: TRBJ2-1
v_gene: TRBV6-1
d_gene: NA
CDR3aa: CASRFTWAANEQFF
CDR3nt: TGTGCCAGCAGGTTTACTTGGGCGGCAAATGAGCAGTTCTTC

abundance: many
j_gene: TRBJ1-2
v_gene: TRBV7-2
d_gene: TRBD1
CDR3aa: CASSLGSDRGYGYTF
CDR3nt: TGTGCCAGCAGCTTAGGAAGTGACAGGGGTTATGGCTACACCTTC

abundance: NA
j_gene: TRBJ2-7
v_gene: TRBV7-2
d_gene: NA
CDR3aa: CARRLGAEQYF
CDR3nt: TGTGCCAGAAGATTGGGGGCCGAGCAGTACTTC

abundance: many
j_gene: TRBJ2-3
v_gene: TRBV7-3
d_gene: NA
CDR3aa: CASSLTAFTDTQYF
CDR3nt: TGTGCCAGCAGCTTAACGGCCTTCACAGATACGCAGTATTTT

abundance: many
j_gene: TRBJ1-5
v_gene: TRBV7-2
d_gene: NA
CDR3aa: CASSFRVRQPQHF
CDR3nt: TGTGCCAGCAGCTTCAGGGTACGTCAGCCCCAGCATTTT

abundance: many
j_gene: TRBJ2-3
v_gene: TRBV20-1
d_gene: NA
CDR3aa: CSALWTVTDTQYF
CDR3nt: TGCAGTGCTCTGTGGACAGTCACAGATACGCAGTATTTT

abundance: many
j_gene: TRBJ1-1
v_gene: TRBV7-2
d_gene: TRBD1
CDR3aa: CASSLVRGSTEAFF
CDR3nt: TGTGCCAGCAGCTTAGTCAGGGGGTCCACTGAAGCTTTCTTT

abundance: many
j_gene: TRBJ1-4
v_gene: TRBV19
d_gene: NA
CDR3aa: CASSASQAPTNEKLFF
CDR3nt: TGTGCCAGTAGCGCCTCCCAGGCTCCGACTAATGAAAAACTGTTTTTT

abundance: many
j_gene: TRBJ1-2
v_gene: TRBV7-2
d_gene: NA
CDR3aa: CASSRRVREVRGYTF
CDR3nt: TGTGCCAGCAGCCGTCGAGTGAGGGAGGTTCGTGGCTACACCTTC

abundance: many
j_gene: TRBJ2-7
v_gene: TRBV28
d_gene: TRBD1
CDR3aa: CASSFFDRGFDEQYF
CDR3nt: TGTGCCAGCAGTTTTTTTGACAGGGGATTTGACGAGCAGTACTTC

abundance: many
j_gene: TRBJ2-1
v_gene: TRBV5-4
d_gene: NA
CDR3aa: CASSPAAGASSYNEQFF
CDR3nt: TGTGCCAGCAGCCCCGCGGCGGGTGCTAGCTCCTACAATGAGCAGTTCTTC

abundance: many
j_gene: TRBJ1-1
v_gene: TRBV7-2
d_gene: NA
CDR3aa: CASSGHVNTEAFF
CDR3nt: TGTGCCAGCAGTGGACATGTGAACACTGAAGCTTTCTTT

abundance: many
j_gene: TRBJ1-2
v_gene: TRBV30
d_gene: NA
CDR3aa: CAWSSTDYGYTF
CDR3nt: TGTGCCTGGAGCAGCACTGATTATGGCTACACCTTC

abundance: many
j_gene: TRBJ1-6
v_gene: TRBV7-2
d_gene: TRBD1
CDR3aa: CASSLGGGGYSPLHF
CDR3nt: TGTGCCAGCAGCTTAGGCGGAGGGGGCTATTCACCCCTCCACTTT

abundance: few
j_gene: TRBJ2-3
v_gene: TRBV18
d_gene: NA
CDR3aa: CASSPPNRRDTQYF
CDR3nt: TGTGCCAGCTCACCCCCTAATCGTCGGGATACGCAGTATTTT

abundance: NA
j_gene: TRBJ2-5
v_gene: TRBV29-1
d_gene: NA
CDR3aa: CSVRQETQYF
CDR3nt: TGCAGCGTTCGGCAAGAGACCCAGTACTTC

abundance: many
j_gene: TRBJ2-1
v_gene: TRBV12-3/TRBV12-4
d_gene: TRBD1
CDR3aa: CASSLSDRAASPWF
CDR3nt: TGTGCCAGCAGTTTATCCGACAGGGCCGCGAGTCCGTGGTTC

abundance: many
j_gene: TRBJ1-2
v_gene: TRBV14
d_gene: NA
CDR3aa: CASSQQRTDGYTF
CDR3nt: TGTGCCAGCAGCCAACAAAGGACGGATGGCTACACCTTC

abundance: NA
j_gene: TRBJ2-3
v_gene: TRBV24-1
d_gene: NA
CDR3aa: CATSDSLSQYF
CDR3nt: TGTGCCACCAGTGACTCCTTATCGCAGTATTTT

abundance: many
j_gene: TRBJ2-7
v_gene: TRBV27
d_gene: NA
CDR3aa: CASSLAPGEHEQYF
CDR3nt: TGTGCCAGCAGTTTAGCCCCAGGGGAGCACGAGCAGTACTTC

abundance: many
j_gene: TRBJ1-5
v_gene: TRBV4-2
d_gene: TRBD1
CDR3aa: CASSQEGQGRSNQPQHF
CDR3nt: TGTGCCAGCAGCCAAGAGGGACAGGGCAGAAGCAATCAGCCCCAGCATTTT

abundance: many
j_gene: TRBJ1-4
v_gene: TRBV20-1
d_gene: TRBD1
CDR3aa: CSARDSTGGGEKLFF
CDR3nt: TGCAGTGCTAGAGATTCTACAGGGGGAGGTGAAAAACTGTTTTTT

abundance: NA
j_gene: TRBJ1-6
v_gene: TRBV20-1
d_gene: NA
CDR3aa: CSASKGLGGNSPLHF
CDR3nt: TGCAGTGCTAGTAAAGGGCTTGGTGGTAATTCACCCCTCCACTTT

abundance: many
j_gene: TRBJ1-1
v_gene: TRBV7-2
d_gene: NA
CDR3aa: CASGTVVRTEAFF
CDR3nt: TGTGCCAGCGGCACGGTAGTACGGACTGAAGCTTTCTTT

abundance: many
j_gene: TRBJ1-3
v_gene: TRBV7-9
d_gene: TRBD1
CDR3aa: CASSSTVGQASGNTIYF
CDR3nt: TGTGCCAGCAGCTCCACGGTTGGACAGGCCTCTGGAAACACCATATATTTT

abundance: many
j_gene: TRBJ2-1
v_gene: TRBV2
d_gene: NA
CDR3aa: CASSEWKGDEQFF
CDR3nt: TGTGCCAGCAGTGAATGGAAGGGGGATGAGCAGTTCTTC

abundance: many
j_gene: TRBJ1-5
v_gene: TRBV27
d_gene: NA
CDR3aa: CASSFKPGQPQHF
CDR3nt: TGTGCCAGCAGTTTTAAACCGGGCCAGCCCCAGCATTTT

abundance: many
j_gene: TRBJ2-7
v_gene: TRBV7-2
d_gene: NA
CDR3aa: CASSLVADPTYEQYF
CDR3nt: TGTGCCAGCAGCTTAGTCGCCGACCCCACCTACGAGCAGTACTTC

abundance: many
j_gene: TRBJ2-1
v_gene: TRBV7-2
d_gene: NA
CDR3aa: CASSSLPSEQFF
CDR3nt: TGTGCCAGCAGCTCCCTCCCATCGGAGCAGTTCTTC

abundance: many
j_gene: TRBJ2-1
v_gene: TRBV2
d_gene: NA
CDR3aa: CASSIRGVGYNEQFF
CDR3nt: TGTGCCAGCAGCATCCGGGGTGTAGGCTACAATGAGCAGTTCTTC

abundance: many
j_gene: TRBJ2-1
v_gene: TRBV6-4
d_gene: NA
CDR3aa: CASSVRGRVNNEQFF
CDR3nt: TGTGCCAGCAGCGTAAGGGGCCGAGTAAACAATGAGCAGTTCTTC

abundance: NA
j_gene: TRBJ2-1
v_gene: TRBV2
d_gene: NA
CDR3aa: CASSGGNEQFF
CDR3nt: TGTGCCAGCAGTGGGGGGAATGAGCAGTTCTTC

abundance: many
j_gene: TRBJ2-7
v_gene: TRBV20-1
d_gene: TRBD1
CDR3aa: CSARPGQATYEQYF
CDR3nt: TGCAGTGCTAGACCGGGACAGGCCACCTACGAGCAGTACTTC

abundance: many
j_gene: TRBJ2-7
v_gene: TRBV4-1
d_gene: TRBD1
CDR3aa: CASRGTGGNEQYF
CDR3nt: TGCGCCAGCAGGGGGACAGGGGGCAACGAGCAGTACTTC

abundance: NA
j_gene: TRBJ2-1
v_gene: TRBV5-1
d_gene: TRBD2
CDR3aa: CASSLFLAGDNEQFF
CDR3nt: TGCGCCAGCAGCTTGTTTCTAGCGGGCGACAATGAGCAGTTCTTC

abundance: many
j_gene: TRBJ1-4
v_gene: TRBV7-2
d_gene: NA
CDR3aa: CASRDREKLFF
CDR3nt: TGTGCCAGCAGGGACCGGGAAAAACTGTTTTTT

abundance: many
j_gene: TRBJ2-1
v_gene: TRBV6-2/TRBV6-3
d_gene: TRBD1
CDR3aa: CASRLGTVVNEQFF
CDR3nt: TGTGCCAGCAGACTCGGGACAGTTGTCAATGAGCAGTTCTTC

abundance: few
j_gene: TRBJ2-7
v_gene: TRBV2
d_gene: NA
CDR3aa: CASSDSAGEQYF
CDR3nt: TGTGCCAGCAGTGATTCGGCGGGCGAGCAGTACTTC

abundance: many
j_gene: TRBJ1-2
v_gene: TRBV7-8
d_gene: NA
CDR3aa: CASSPDRIGGYTF
CDR3nt: TGTGCCAGCAGCCCAGACAGAATTGGGGGCTACACCTTC

abundance: many
j_gene: TRBJ2-1
v_gene: TRBV6-2/TRBV6-3
d_gene: TRBD2
CDR3aa: CASRRPGLAGGNEQFF
CDR3nt: TGTGCCAGCAGAAGACCCGGACTAGCGGGGGGGAATGAGCAGTTCTTC

abundance: once
j_gene: TRBJ1-1
v_gene: TRBV20-1
d_gene: NA
CDR3aa: CSARGDTEAFF
CDR3nt: TGCAGTGCCAGAGGGGACACTGAAGCTTTCTTT

abundance: many
j_gene: TRBJ1-1
v_gene: TRBV7-6
d_gene: NA
CDR3aa: CASSKGTMRMNTEAFF
CDR3nt: TGTGCCAGCAGCAAAGGGACGATGCGGATGAACACTGAAGCTTTCTTT

abundance: few
j_gene: TRBJ2-2
v_gene: TRBV7-3
d_gene: TRBD1
CDR3aa: CASSLTGGASGELFF
CDR3nt: TGTGCCAGCAGCTTGACAGGGGGCGCGTCGGGGGAGCTGTTTTTT

abundance: many
j_gene: TRBJ1-1
v_gene: TRBV6-2/TRBV6-3
d_gene: NA
CDR3aa: CASFSQLNTEAFF
CDR3nt: TGTGCCAGTTTTTCTCAATTGAACACTGAAGCTTTCTTT

abundance: many
j_gene: TRBJ2-5
v_gene: TRBV12-3/TRBV12-4
d_gene: NA
CDR3aa: CASSFTETQYF
CDR3nt: TGTGCCAGCAGTTTCACAGAGACCCAGTACTTC

abundance: many
j_gene: TRBJ1-5
v_gene: TRBV5-4
d_gene: TRBD1
CDR3aa: CASSPDRGDQPQHF
CDR3nt: TGTGCCAGCAGCCCGGACAGGGGAGATCAGCCCCAGCATTTT

abundance: NA
j_gene: TRBJ1-3
v_gene: TRBV7-9
d_gene: NA
CDR3aa: CGVGSGNTIHF
CDR3nt: NA

abundance: many
j_gene: TRBJ2-7
v_gene: TRBV12-5
d_gene: NA
CDR3aa: CASGLVRGYEQYF
CDR3nt: TGTGCTAGTGGTTTGGTACGGGGCTACGAGCAGTACTTC

abundance: many
j_gene: TRBJ2-1
v_gene: TRBV28
d_gene: NA
CDR3aa: CASSLLGNNEQFF
CDR3nt: TGTGCCAGCAGTTTATTAGGAAACAATGAGCAGTTCTTC

abundance: many
j_gene: TRBJ1-2
v_gene: TRBV7-2
d_gene: NA
CDR3aa: CASSLSGGGVYTF
CDR3nt: TGTGCCAGCAGCTTATCGGGCGGTGGGGTTTACACCTTC